The 21 T cell receptor beta chains below come from one sample, sequenced in a study of control samples from healthy donors and cancer patients. Clones were sequenced by immunoSEQ multiplex PCR, and TCRdb holds only the in-frame ones, with some missing. This sample has under 200,000 clones, with about 94% found just once. The sample comprised blood. These receptors all stem from a middle-aged woman in good health.

This clone was seen a handful of times. The chain combines TRBV7-2 with TRBJ2-7; the D gene is possibly TRBD1 (6 bases). Between the trimmed V and J ends, which lost 6 bases and 0 bases, there was a span of 18 bases. This CDR3 is 16 amino acids long. Germline V gene sequence: CDR1 SGHTA, CDR2 FQGNSA. CDR3 nucleotides: TGTGCCAGCAGTTCAATTGACAGGTCGAGCTCCTACGAGCAGTACTTC. Translating it yields CASSSIDRSSSYEQYF.

This chain uses TRBV15 with TRBJ1-6; D remains ambiguous. This CDR3 comprises 19 residues. The germline V gene has CDR1 LNHNV and CDR2 YYDKDF (reference sequence). V was clipped by 0 bases and J by 1 base, with 16 bases between them. The CDR3 DNA is TGTGCCACCAGCAGAGATTTAATAGGCCCGGGGTCCTATAATTCACCCCTCCACTTT. Its protein product is CATSRDLIGPGSYNSPLHF.

The CDR3 DNA sequence: TGTGCCAGCAGCCCCGGGACAGGGGAAGAGACCCAGTACTTC. Amino acid sequence: CASSPGTGEETQYF. This chain links TRBV7-3 with TRBJ2-5; 10 bases map to TRBD1. Germline V gives CDR1 SGHTA, CDR2 FQGTGA. This CDR3 has 14 residues. Losses at the gene ends were 5 bases for V and 3 bases for J; bases not matched to a gene: 3.

This clone was recorded only once. This chain connects TRBV6-5 to TRBJ2-7; either TRBD1 or TRBD2 may supply D (5 bases each). V was cut by 1 base and J by 2 bases, with 9 bases left in between. The CDR3 consists of 14 residues. Germline CDR1 is MNHEY and CDR2 is SVGAGI. Written as DNA, the CDR3 is TGTGCCAGCAGTTACTGGACGGGACCCTACGAGCAGTACTTC. As protein: CASSYWTGPYEQYF.

The chain carries TRBV4-2 and TRBJ2-5, with 8 bases matching TRBD1. J was trimmed by 5 bases and V by 4 bases; bases with no gene match: 9. Germline V CDR1 and CDR2: LGHNA, YNFKEQ. The CDR3 length is 15 residues. CDR3 sequence: CASSRRGQGDETQYF. The CDR3 DNA follows: TGTGCCAGCAGCCGCCGAGGACAGGGCGACGAGACCCAGTACTTC.

The chain is built from TRBV7-2 and TRBJ2-7; tentatively, D is TRBD1 (7 bases). V was cut by 5 bases and J by 3 bases, with 17 bases left in between. Looked up from germline, CDR1 is SGHTA and CDR2 is FQGNSA. The CDR3 covers 15 residues. This CDR3 is CASSVQGEVVYEQYF. The CDR3 DNA reads as TGTGCCAGCAGCGTTCAGGGGGAGGTCGTCTACGAGCAGTACTTC. Variable domain in full (rest from reference TRBV7-2 and TRBJ2-7): GAGVSQSPSNKVTEKGKDVELRCDPISGHTALYWYRQSLGQGLEFLIYFQGNSAPDKSGLPSDRFSAERTGGSVSTLTIQRTQQEDSAVYLCASSVQGEVVYEQYFGPGTRLTVT.

In its sample, this clone was seen once. The CDR3 bases are TGTGCCATCAGTGAGTCGGCGAGGGCCCAAAATTCACCCCTCCACTTT. As protein: CAISESARAQNSPLHF. The V gene is TRBV10-3, the J gene TRBJ1-6; D gene unclear. The ends were cut back, 0 bases at V and 7 bases at J, with 13 bases in the middle. Germline V CDR1 and CDR2: ENHRY, SYGVKD. The CDR3 consists of 16 residues.

The CDR3, as DNA: TGTGCCAGCTCATACTCCCGGGACTTAGAGACCCAGTACTTC. Its protein is CASSYSRDLETQYF. The J gene is TRBJ2-5, the V gene TRBV18; D perhaps matches TRBD2 (6 bases). V shed 5 bases and J shed 4 bases, with 14 bases lying between them. Per the germline V gene, CDR1 is KGHSH and CDR2 is LQKENI. The CDR3 has 14 residues. The full variable domain, its missing parts supplied by reference TRBV18 and TRBJ2-5, is NAGVMQNPRHLVRRRGQEARLRCSPMKGHSHVYWYRQLPEEGLKFMVYLQKENIIDESGMPKERFSAEFPKEGPSILRIQQVVRGDSAAYFCASSYSRDLETQYFGPGTRLLVL.

The J gene is TRBJ1-2, the V gene TRBV19; weak D call: TRBD1 (5 bases). Trimming cost V 5 bases and J 5 bases, with 6 bases left between them. The germline V gene has CDR1 LNHDA and CDR2 SQIVND (reference sequence). The CDR3 is made up of 11 amino acids. The CDR3 coding sequence is TGTGCCAGTAGTGGGGGGTATGGCTACACCTTC. It codes for CASSGGYGYTF. Full variable domain (missing parts from reference TRBV19 and TRBJ1-2): DGGITQSPKYLFRKEGQNVTLSCEQNLNHDAMYWYRQDPGQGLRLIYYSQIVNDFQKGDIAEGYSVSREKKESFPLTVTSAQKNPTAFYLCASSGGYGYTFGSGTRLTVV.

The chain has TRBV10-3 and TRBJ2-5; D assignment may be TRBD1 or TRBD2 (5 bases each). Germline V gives CDR1 ENHRY, CDR2 SYGVKD. Trimming removed 3 bases from V and 0 bases from J, with 14 bases in between. The CDR3 covers 16 residues. In DNA form, the CDR3 reads TGTGCCATCAGTGAAATCGGGGCAGGGCACCAAGAGACCCAGTACTTC. Protein: CAISEIGAGHQETQYF.

This clone came up once. V usage is TRBV7-9 and J usage is TRBJ1-3; 9 bases fit TRBD1. The CDR3 totals 15 residues. Trimming removed 5 bases from V and 8 bases from J; junction bases left unmatched: 10. The V gene's germline CDR1 is SEHNR and CDR2 FQNEAQ (reference sequence). CDR3 protein: CASSLYRDRDDTIYF. CDR3 bases: TGTGCCAGCAGCCTATACCGGGACAGGGACGACACCATATATTTT.

This chain connects TRBV6-5 to TRBJ2-7, with a possible D match to TRBD2 (6 bases). The V end lost 2 bases, the J end lost 6 bases, and 8 bases lay between the germline ends. CDR3 length equals 12 residues. The germline V gene has CDR1 MNHEY and CDR2 SVGAGI. The CDR3: CASSYGGTEQYF. Here the CDR3 DNA reads TGTGCCAGCAGTTACGGGGGGACCGAGCAGTACTTC.

V gene TRBV2 combines with J gene TRBJ1-3, with D tentatively TRBD1 (6 bases). This CDR3 is built from 14 residues. With 4 bases removed from V and 2 bases from J, the gap between germline ends came to 9 bases. Per germline, CDR1 SNHLY and CDR2 FYNNEI. CDR3 protein: CASSVQGPGNTIYF. CDR3 sequence (DNA): TGTGCCAGCAGTGTTCAGGGGCCTGGAAACACCATATATTTT.

This chain links TRBV7-2 with TRBJ1-1; D gene ambiguous. CDR1 and CDR2 from the germline V gene are SGHTA and FQGNSA. The CDR3 covers 14 residues. Trimming removed 3 bases from V and 1 base from J, with 9 bases in between. The CDR3 loop is CASSFSVPNTEAFF. In DNA, the CDR3 is TGTGCCAGCAGCTTTAGCGTCCCGAACACTGAAGCTTTCTTT.

CDR3 in DNA: TGTGCCAGCAGTATTCACACCCGGGGGGGTAACACAGATACGCAGTATTTT. Translating gives CASSIHTRGGNTDTQYF. The chain carries TRBV6-2 or TRBV6-3 and TRBJ2-3; 8 positions agree with TRBD2. The CDR3 has 17 residues. CDR1 and CDR2 (germline): MNHEY, SVGEGT. V was pared by 5 bases and J by 2 bases, with 12 bases of the junction left unmatched.

The CDR3 DNA reads as TGTGCCAGTAGTAATGAGAGACAGGGCCTCGGAGAGACCCAGTACTTC. Translation: CASSNERQGLGETQYF. The V call is TRBV19, the J call TRBJ2-5; 7 positions agree with TRBD1. CDR3 length equals 16 residues. J was trimmed by 4 bases and V by 4 bases; bases with no gene match: 12. Germline loops: CDR1 LNHDA, CDR2 SQIVND (reference sequence).

This sequence joins TRBV27 and TRBJ1-3; 7 nucleotides line up with TRBD1. The V gene's germline CDR1 is MNHEY and CDR2 SMNVEV (reference sequence). V trimming: 6 bases; J trimming: 4 bases; junction bases outside the gene matches: 6. This CDR3 comprises 14 residues. The CDR3 spells CASSDRVSGNTIYF. CDR3 sequence (DNA): TGTGCCAGCAGCGACAGGGTGTCCGGAAACACCATATATTTT.

This clone has only one observation. The chain links TRBV11-2 to TRBJ1-1, with D uncertain. The CDR3 is made up of 14 amino acids. Trimming cost V 0 bases and J 6 bases, with 11 bases left between them. CDR1 is SGHAT and CDR2 is FQNNGV in the germline V gene. The DNA for the CDR3 is TGTGCCAGCAGCTTAGAGGGCCGGACCCCTGAAGCTTTCTTT. This encodes CASSLEGRTPEAFF.

The CDR3 sequence is CASSQESGVGNTEAFF. The DNA of the CDR3 is TGTGCCAGCAGCCAAGAATCAGGGGTGGGGAACACTGAAGCTTTCTTT. The chain uses TRBV3-1 (or the pseudogene TRBV3-2) and TRBJ1-1; a possible D gene is TRBD1 (6 bases). The CDR3 length is 16 residues. Per germline, CDR1 LGHDT and CDR2 YNNKEL (reference sequence). Between the trimmed V and J ends, which lost 0 bases and 1 base, there was a span of 12 bases.

V gene TRBV2 combines with J gene TRBJ1-2; D is unresolved. The germline gives CDR1 SNHLY, CDR2 FYNNEI. With 3 bases removed from V and 8 bases from J, the gap between germline ends came to 10 bases. CDR3 size: 12 residues. Here the CDR3 DNA reads TGTGCCAGCAGTGAGATAGGGAGCGGCTACACCTTC. This codes for CASSEIGSGYTF. Drawing the rest from reference TRBV2 and TRBJ1-2, the complete variable domain is EPEVTQTPSHQVTQMGQEVILRCVPISNHLYFYWYRQILGQKVEFLVSFYNNEISEKSEIFDDQFSVERPDGSNFTLKIRSTKLEDSAMYFCASSEIGSGYTFGSGTRLTVV.

In regard to this clone: As the CDR3 is not closed by the conserved phenylalanine or tryptophan, this likely results from a read error. V is TRBV3-1 (or the pseudogene TRBV3-2) and J is TRBJ1-2; D is ambiguous. The germline V gene encodes CDR1 LGHDT and CDR2 YNNKEL (reference sequence). V lost 3 bases, J lost 2 bases, and 16 bases lay in between. The CDR3 length is 16 residues. The CDR3 reads CASSHHAGGQNYGYTL. The CDR3 DNA reads TGTGCCAGCAGCCACCACGCGGGCGGCCAAAACTATGGCTACACCCTC.